This is a list of T cell receptor beta chains from one sample in a study of vaccination effects on CD4 cells after COVID-19. Antigen specificity for these receptors is unknown. The repertoire was sequenced with immunoSEQ multiplex PCR; TCRdb's copy has only in-frame clones and lacks some. Seen here are around 46,000 clones, more than 65% observed once, and the top ten hold about 5%. The sample in question was CD4+ T cells from PBMCs cultured without peptide, obtained before COVID-19 vaccination. The receptors here all came from a human donor who received a COVID-19 vaccine. The CDR3 runs from the conserved cysteine through the conserved F or W. D genes are given only for firm matches. Only part of the rows carry a size: once, few, many, or a class if the clone is expanded.

NA	TRBV29-1	few	TRBJ2-3	CSVGLGTDTQYF	TGCAGCGTTGGACTCGGCACAGATACGCAGTATTTT
NA	TRBV1	few	TRBJ2-2	CTSSHWTSAHTGELFF	TGCACCAGCAGCCATTGGACTAGCGCCCACACCGGGGAGCTGTTTTTT
NA	TRBV11-2	NA	TRBJ1-2	CASSSSGPYGYTF	TGTGCCAGCAGCTCCTCGGGGCCATATGGCTACACCTTC
TRBD2	TRBV7-2	NA	TRBJ2-7	CASSFGSGLVAYEQYF	TGTGCCAGCAGCTTCGGCTCCGGACTAGTCGCCTACGAGCAGTACTTC
TRBD1	TRBV15	NA	TRBJ1-1	CATSPLMTGRAFF	TGTGCCACCAGCCCCCTCATGACAGGGAGGGCTTTCTTT
TRBD1	TRBV7-9	few	TRBJ1-6	CASSSGQAYNSPLHF	TGTGCCAGCAGCTCCGGACAGGCCTATAATTCACCCCTCCACTTT
NA	TRBV6-5	NA	TRBJ1-5	CASSQGLKNQPQHF	TGTGCCAGCAGTCAGGGACTCAAAAATCAGCCCCAGCATTTT
NA	TRBV6-4	NA	TRBJ2-2	CASSNRAGTGELFF	TGTGCCAGCAGTAACAGGGCGGGAACCGGGGAGCTGTTTTTT
TRBD2	TRBV28	NA	TRBJ2-3	CASSPRTSSFDTQYF	TGTGCCAGCAGCCCACGGACTAGTAGTTTCGATACGCAGTATTTT
TRBD1	TRBV3-1/TRBV3-2	few	TRBJ1-1	CASSPDGTAFTEAFF	TGTGCCAGCAGCCCAGACGGGACAGCTTTTACTGAAGCTTTCTTT
TRBD2	TRBV9	NA	TRBJ2-3	CASSVSGGYTDTQYF	TGTGCCAGCAGCGTTAGCGGGGGATACACAGATACGCAGTATTTT
NA	TRBV7-6	NA	TRBJ2-2	CASSLSSWGTGELFF	TGTGCCAGCAGCTTATCTAGTTGGGGCACCGGGGAGCTGTTTTTT
NA	TRBV5-6	once	TRBJ2-2	CASSLAPGELFF	TGTGCCAGCAGCTTGGCCCCCGGGGAGCTGTTTTTT
TRBD2	TRBV11-3	NA	TRBJ2-1	CASSLESHGREKYEQFF	TGTGCCAGCAGCTTAGAGTCCCATGGGCGGGAGAAATATGAGCAGTTCTTC
NA	TRBV6-5	NA	TRBJ2-6	CASSYLQPSGANVLTF	TGTGCCAGCAGTTATCTACAGCCCTCTGGGGCCAACGTCCTGACTTTC
NA	TRBV19	NA	TRBJ1-2	CASSIRTGSYGYTF	TGTGCCAGTAGTATCCGAACAGGGTCCTATGGCTACACCTTC
NA	TRBV3-1/TRBV3-2	few	TRBJ1-3	CASSQEMVKGNTIYF	TGTGCCAGCAGCCAAGAGATGGTTAAAGGAAACACCATATATTTT
TRBD1	TRBV27	once	TRBJ2-3	CASRQGASDTQYF	TGTGCCAGCCGACAGGGGGCATCGGATACGCAGTATTTT
NA	TRBV4-1	NA	TRBJ1-4	CASSQGTTRPTNEKLFF	TGCGCCAGCAGCCAAGGAACCACGAGGCCAACTAATGAAAAACTGTTTTTT
NA	TRBV30	few	TRBJ2-7	CAWSRDGSYEQYF	TGTGCCTGGAGCCGGGACGGATCCTACGAGCAGTACTTC
NA	TRBV6-5	NA	TRBJ1-2	CASSPWSLEDYGYTF	TGTGCCAGCAGTCCCTGGTCCTTAGAGGACTATGGCTACACCTTC
NA	TRBV6-2/TRBV6-3	NA	TRBJ1-1	CASSGSLSEAFF	TGTGCCAGCAGTGGGAGTTTGAGTGAAGCTTTCTTT
NA	TRBV7-8	NA	TRBJ2-6	CASSFRRDSGANVLTF	TGTGCCAGCAGCTTCCGCCGGGACTCTGGGGCCAACGTCCTGACTTTC
NA	TRBV27	NA	TRBJ1-1	CASSLMGRNTEAFF	TGTGCCAGCAGTTTGATGGGGAGGAACACTGAAGCTTTCTTT
NA	TRBV21-1	NA	TRBJ2-7	CAITPGPNYEQYF	TGTGCCATCACCCCGGGACCTAATTACGAGCAGTACTTC
TRBD1	TRBV5-1	NA	TRBJ2-5	CASSHRQGGRETQYF	TGCGCCAGCAGCCATCGACAGGGTGGAAGGGAGACCCAGTACTTC
TRBD2	TRBV5-6	once	TRBJ2-4	CASSWAGEAKNIQYF	TGTGCCAGCAGCTGGGCGGGGGAGGCCAAAAACATTCAGTACTTC
NA	TRBV5-6	NA	TRBJ1-5	CASSTGFGGGQPQHF	TGTGCCAGCAGTACAGGGTTTGGGGGGGGTCAGCCCCAGCATTTT
NA	TRBV3-1/TRBV3-2	NA	TRBJ1-6	CASSPLGERDNSPLHF	TGTGCCAGCAGCCCCCTTGGGGAAAGGGATAATTCACCCCTCCACTTT
NA	TRBV30	few	TRBJ1-5	CAWSSRGNQPQHF	TGTGCCTGGAGTTCCAGGGGTAACCAGCCCCAGCATTTT
NA	TRBV7-2	few	TRBJ1-2	CASSLYLQGFYGYTF	TGTGCCAGCAGCTTGTACCTTCAGGGGTTCTATGGCTACACCTTC
TRBD2	TRBV6-6	once	TRBJ2-1	CASSPGLAVFEQFF	TGTGCCAGCAGTCCAGGACTAGCGGTGTTCGAGCAGTTCTTC
NA	TRBV5-1	NA	TRBJ2-3	CASSEFGGEDTQYF	TGCGCCAGCAGCGAGTTTGGAGGTGAAGATACGCAGTATTTT
NA	TRBV20-1	few	TRBJ2-7	CSASEQYF	TGCAGTGCTTCCGAGCAGTACTTC
TRBD2	TRBV12-3/TRBV12-4	NA	TRBJ2-2	CASWEGGVGELFF	TGTGCCTCCTGGGAGGGAGGGGTCGGGGAGCTGTTTTTT
TRBD1	TRBV9	medium-sized	TRBJ1-2	CASSDRTGYGYTF	TGTGCCAGCAGCGACAGGACAGGGTATGGCTACACCTTC
NA	TRBV7-3	NA	TRBJ2-5	CASSLGGGKETQYF	TGTGCCAGCAGCTTAGGTGGAGGGAAGGAGACCCAGTACTTC
TRBD1	TRBV28	NA	TRBJ1-1	CASVHRGRTEAFF	TGTGCCAGCGTGCACAGGGGGCGCACTGAAGCTTTCTTT
NA	TRBV2	NA	TRBJ1-2	CASRRSQGSYGYTF	TGTGCCAGCAGGCGGTCTCAGGGAAGCTATGGCTACACCTTC
NA	TRBV14	once	TRBJ1-4	CASSQVIGTGLSLNEKLFF	TGTGCCAGCAGCCAAGTCATCGGGACCGGGCTTTCTTTGAATGAAAAACTGTTTTTT
TRBD1	TRBV12-3/TRBV12-4	NA	TRBJ1-2	CASTTQGKGYTF	TGTGCCAGCACCACACAGGGGAAGGGCTACACCTTC
NA	TRBV29-1	NA	TRBJ1-1	CSVEQGMNTEAFF	TGCAGCGTCGAACAGGGAATGAACACTGAAGCTTTCTTT
NA	TRBV19	few	TRBJ1-6	CASSIVGSWEQDSPLHF	TGTGCCAGTAGTATAGTCGGGTCCTGGGAGCAAGATTCACCCCTCCACTTT
NA	TRBV30	NA	TRBJ1-4	CAWSAARAEKLFF	TGTGCCTGGAGTGCAGCAAGGGCTGAAAAACTGTTTTTT
NA	TRBV6-2/TRBV6-3	few	TRBJ1-2	CASSYYQGRNYGYTF	TGTGCCAGCAGTTACTACCAGGGGCGGAACTATGGCTACACCTTC
NA	TRBV14	NA	TRBJ2-7	CASSQQGGPYEQYF	TGTGCCAGCAGCCAGCAGGGGGGACCCTACGAGCAGTACTTC
NA	TRBV5-4	few	TRBJ1-2	CASSPSGGRAAYGYTF	TGTGCCAGCAGCCCGAGCGGGGGGAGGGCCGCCTATGGCTACACCTTC
TRBD1	TRBV28	NA	TRBJ1-6	CASSLTGVNSPLHF	TGTGCCAGCAGTTTAACAGGGGTTAATTCACCCCTCCACTTT
TRBD1	TRBV5-1	NA	TRBJ1-4	CASSTGQGVEKLFF	TGCGCCAGCAGTACCGGACAGGGGGTGGAAAAACTGTTTTTT
NA	TRBV4-1	NA	TRBJ2-3	CASSQANLGFGGDTQYF	TGCGCCAGCAGCCAAGCCAATTTAGGCTTCGGAGGAGATACGCAGTATTTT
NA	TRBV6-6	NA	TRBJ1-2	CASSYERYYGYTF	TGTGCCAGCAGTTACGAGAGGTACTATGGCTACACCTTC
NA	TRBV28	NA	TRBJ2-7	CASSYNYEQYF	TGTGCCAGCAGTTATAATTACGAGCAGTACTTC
NA	TRBV7-9	NA	TRBJ1-6	CASSLAAHNNSPLHF	TGTGCCAGCAGCTTAGCCGCCCATAATAATTCACCCCTCCACTTT
TRBD1	TRBV6-5	NA	TRBJ2-4	CATQTGTNSNIQYF	TGTGCCACCCAGACAGGGACAAATTCGAACATTCAGTACTTC
NA	TRBV27	few	TRBJ1-1	CASSPLKLRRNTEAFF	TGTGCCAGCAGCCCCCTCAAACTCCGACGGAACACTGAAGCTTTCTTT
TRBD1	TRBV7-9	NA	TRBJ1-2	CASSLARTGVYGYTF	TGTGCCAGCAGCTTAGCTCGGACAGGGGTGTATGGCTACACCTTC
NA	TRBV5-1	once	TRBJ1-4	CASSLGNGQNEKLFF	TGCGCCAGCAGCTTGGGCAATGGACAGAATGAAAAACTGTTTTTT
TRBD2	TRBV5-4	few	TRBJ2-2	CASSGLAGANTGELFF	TGTGCCAGCAGCGGCTTAGCGGGGGCGAACACCGGGGAGCTGTTTTTT